This T cell receptor beta chain stems from a study of blood T cells in healthy people across ages. Study-level points and caveats: With unsorted PBMCs, a conclusive comparison of naive versus antigen-experienced cells was not possible. Relative to aged donors, long-lived donors carried more naive CD4+ cells and displayed higher diversity.

Combining a sample-barcoded 5' primer with a J-beta primer mix, a second PCR ran for about 7 to 12 cycles. MiXCR, run by TCRdb on the 5' RACE reads, gives a single entry per CDR3 protein. The data show some 1.5 million distinct CDR3 sequences, with 28% seen just once and 6.5% to 8.5% held by the top ten. Germline V gene sequence: CDR1 LGHDT, CDR2 YNNKEL (reference sequence). The CDR3 totals 15 residues. As to this clonotype: Its specificity is unknown. At one end the junction does not follow the germline gene, possibly because of a read error.

The rearrangement joins TRBV3-1 to TRBJ2-3; D unclear. This receptor was taken from a young woman in good health. The sample comprised blood. The CDR3 nucleotides read TGTGCCAGCAGCCAAGGCCAAGGTGGTGCAGATATGCAGTATTTT. The encoded protein is CASSQGQGGADMQYF.